These T cell receptor beta chains were read from a single sample in a study of blood T cells in healthy people across ages. In TCRdb, the 5' RACE reads were re-called with MiXCR into one record per CDR3 protein. The sample has about 1,400,000 distinct CDR3 sequences; roughly 45% are singletons. Specimen: blood. Every receptor here comes from a woman aged 18 to 35 in good health. Each CDR3 is given with its conserved first and last residue. The D gene is left open where the match is weak.

CASSLVTPIGGYEQYF	TRBV5-1	-
CASSLSEEETQYF	TRBV7-9	-
CASRPNPGIGEKLFF	TRBV27	-
CASSLSGAGYNEQFF	TRBV12-3/TRBV12-4	-
CASSLGTGDSQPQHF	TRBV7-9	TRBD1
CANSSRPSGRTLSYEQYF	TRBV5-1	TRBD2
CAWRTSYEQYF	TRBV30	-
CAGSLSGSYNEQFF	TRBV3-1	-
CSVPGLAGYEQYF	TRBV29-1	TRBD2
CASSLYGTANTEAFF	TRBV27	TRBD1
CASGPGLALTDTQYF	TRBV5-5	TRBD2
CASSEDRGINEQYF	TRBV28	TRBD1
CASSSSDLVYNSPLHF	TRBV6-5	-
CSAATGGWYTEAFF	TRBV20-1	TRBD1
CASSSDRAESEQYF	TRBV13	TRBD1
CSAKAGNSPLHF	TRBV20-1	-
CASSLSGTAPYEQYF	TRBV12-3/TRBV12-4	-
CASSQAFATEAFF	TRBV4-1	-
CAWSATGFGSPLHF	TRBV30	-
CASSGDFYGYTF	TRBV6-5	-
CSALTRDRGTLNSPLHF	TRBV20-1	TRBD1
CASSLVWTYRTETQYF	TRBV28	-
CASRIRDRDYEQYF	TRBV6-1	TRBD1
CSAREVSRTYGYTF	TRBV20-1	-
CSIGGYGYTF	TRBV20-1	-
CTSSVSNEQFF	TRBV6-1	-
CASSAGRYEQYF	TRBV14	-
CSASEGATGQPQHF	TRBV20-1	TRBD1
CSVEGWAGEEYEQYF	TRBV29-1	-
CATLLNTEAFF	TRBV27	-
CASSLQTSGSWVYEQYF	TRBV12-3/TRBV12-4	TRBD2
CASSEWYSPLHF	TRBV25-1	-
CASSSMDWAKSYEQYF	TRBV11-2	-
CASTPMGQGPSYNEQFF	TRBV12-3/TRBV12-4	TRBD1
CASSQEGRGIGYTF	TRBV3-1	-
CASSKGGANYGYTF	TRBV27	-
CAGRPLWAGEKLFF	TRBV7-9	-
CAISVLGTGELFF	TRBV10-3	-
CASSFGQGMGYEQYF	TRBV27	TRBD1
CASSQLRGPQETQYF	TRBV28	-
CASSASDRGMRNTEAFF	TRBV5-1	TRBD1